This T cell receptor beta chain was sequenced in a study of blood T cell repertoires in COVID-19. Produced via immunoSEQ multiplex PCR; TCRdb's table is partial and in-frame only. Among around 220,000 clones listed, 85% to 90% were seen once. CDR1 is SGHTA, CDR2 FQGNSA, per germline. V shed 3 bases and J shed 4 bases, with 12 bases lying between them. There are 15 residues in the CDR3. This sequence joins TRBV7-2 and TRBJ2-2; D not certain. Sequenced sample: PBMCs or T cells enriched from blood (not recorded which). This sequence was found in a man under 40 who had been exposed to COVID-19. As DNA, the CDR3 is TGTGCCAGCAGCTTCGTGGGCCGTTCCACCGGGGAGCTGTTTTTT. It translates to CASSFVGRSTGELFF.